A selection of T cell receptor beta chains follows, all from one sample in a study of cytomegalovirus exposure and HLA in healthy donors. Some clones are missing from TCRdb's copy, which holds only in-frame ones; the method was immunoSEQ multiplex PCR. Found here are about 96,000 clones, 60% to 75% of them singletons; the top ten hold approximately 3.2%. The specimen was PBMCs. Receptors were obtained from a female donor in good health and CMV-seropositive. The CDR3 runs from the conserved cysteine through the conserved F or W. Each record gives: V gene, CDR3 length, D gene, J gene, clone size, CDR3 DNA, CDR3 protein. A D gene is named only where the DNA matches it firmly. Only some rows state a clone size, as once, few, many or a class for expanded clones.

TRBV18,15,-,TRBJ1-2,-,TGTGCCAGCTCACCAGACGGGTCCCGGGTGAAGGGCTACACCTTC,CASSPDGSRVKGYTF
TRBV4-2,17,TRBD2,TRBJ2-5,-,TGTGCCAGCAGTCTTGGGACTAGCGGGAGGACGGGGGAGACCCAGTACTTC,CASSLGTSGRTGETQYF
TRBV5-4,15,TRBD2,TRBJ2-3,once,TGTGCCAGCAGCGAGGGACTAGCGGGAACAGATACGCAGTATTTT,CASSEGLAGTDTQYF
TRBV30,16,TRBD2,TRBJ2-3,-,TGTGCCTGGAGTGTATTTCAACTAGCGGGGACAGATACGCAGTATTTT,CAWSVFQLAGTDTQYF
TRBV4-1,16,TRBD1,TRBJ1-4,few,TGCGCCAGCAGCCAAGAACCAGACAGGGCTAATGAAAAACTGTTTTTT,CASSQEPDRANEKLFF
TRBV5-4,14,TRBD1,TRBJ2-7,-,TGTGCCAGCAGCTTGGACAGGGGCTCCTACGAGCAGTACTTC,CASSLDRGSYEQYF
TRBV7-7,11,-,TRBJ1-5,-,TGTGCTTCCTATCCCCATCAGCCCCAGCATTTT,CASYPHQPQHF
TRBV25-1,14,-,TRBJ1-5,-,TGTGCCAGCCGGGAGGGGGACATCAATCAGCCCCAGCATTTT,CASREGDINQPQHF
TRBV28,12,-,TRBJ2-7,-,TGTGCCAGCACGACAGGACCCGACGAGCAGTACTTC,CASTTGPDEQYF
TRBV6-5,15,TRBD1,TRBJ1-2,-,TGTGCCAGCACTGGGACAGGGGGCTCCAGAGGGGGCTACACCTTT,CASTGTGGSRGGYTF
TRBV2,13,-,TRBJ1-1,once,TGTGCCAGCAGTCCTCAGGGTGGCACTGAAGCTTTCTTT,CASSPQGGTEAFF
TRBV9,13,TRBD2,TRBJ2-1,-,TGTGCCAGCAGCAAAGGACTAGCGGTCGAGCAGTTCTTC,CASSKGLAVEQFF
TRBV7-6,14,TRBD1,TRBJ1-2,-,TGTGCCAGCAGCTTAGTGGAGACAGGGGATGGCTACACCTTC,CASSLVETGDGYTF
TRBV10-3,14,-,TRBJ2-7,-,TGTGCCATGAGGTATTCTAGCGTCTACGACGAGCAGTACTTC,CAMRYSSVYDEQYF
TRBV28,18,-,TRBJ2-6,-,TGTGCCAGCAGTCCATCCCGAGAGGGTATCTCTGGGGCCAACGTCCTGACTTTC,CASSPSREGISGANVLTF
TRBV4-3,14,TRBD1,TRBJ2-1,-,TGCGCCAGCAGCCGTGGGACAGATTACAATGAGCAGTTCTTC,CASSRGTDYNEQFF
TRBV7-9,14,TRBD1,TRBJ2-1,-,TGTGCCAGCAGCGCCGGGGACAGCCGCCGAGAGCAGTTCTTC,CASSAGDSRREQFF
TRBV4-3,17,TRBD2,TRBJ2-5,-,TGCGCCAGCAGCCAAGTTCTCAACGGGGGGGGCCACGAGACCCAGTACTTC,CASSQVLNGGGHETQYF
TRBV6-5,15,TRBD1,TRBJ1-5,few,TGTGCCAGCAGTTACCGACAGGGGAGCAATCAGCCCCAGCATTTT,CASSYRQGSNQPQHF
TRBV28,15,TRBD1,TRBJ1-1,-,TGTGCCAGCAGTTTATGGGGACAGGGTGTCCGAGAAGCTTTCTTT,CASSLWGQGVREAFF
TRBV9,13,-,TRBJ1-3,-,TGTGCCAGCAAAGCAGGGGATAGAGACACCATATATTTT,CASKAGDRDTIYF
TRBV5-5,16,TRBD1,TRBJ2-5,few,TGTGCCAGCAGCTCCCGGGACAGGGGGTCCCAAGAGACCCAGTACTTC,CASSSRDRGSQETQYF
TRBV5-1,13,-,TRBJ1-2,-,TGCGCCAGCAGCTTGGGGTACGGCTATGGCTACACCTTC,CASSLGYGYGYTF
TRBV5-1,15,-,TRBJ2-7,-,TGCGCCAGCAGCTCCCCCGGCGGGATTAGTTACGAGCAGTACTTC,CASSSPGGISYEQYF
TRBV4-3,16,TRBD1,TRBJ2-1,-,TGCGCCAGCGGGGGGCCCAGACAGGGGAGAGGCAATGAGCAGTTCTTC,CASGGPRQGRGNEQFF
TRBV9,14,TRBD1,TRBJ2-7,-,TGTGCCAGCAGCCCGGGACAGGGGCGCTACGAGCAGTACTTC,CASSPGQGRYEQYF
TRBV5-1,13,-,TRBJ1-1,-,TGCGCCAGCAGTCGTGACATAAACACTGAAGCTTTCTTT,CASSRDINTEAFF
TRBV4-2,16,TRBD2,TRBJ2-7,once,TGTGCCAGCAGCCAAGAGAGCGGGGGGTTGTCCTACGAGCAGTACTTC,CASSQESGGLSYEQYF
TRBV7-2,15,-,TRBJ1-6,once,TGTGCCAGCAGCTTAGGGGAGGTGTACAATTCACCCCTCCACTTT,CASSLGEVYNSPLHF
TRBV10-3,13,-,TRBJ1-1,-,TGTGCCATCAGAACCGAGAGGCACACTGAAGCTTTCTTT,CAIRTERHTEAFF
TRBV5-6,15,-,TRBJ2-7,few,TGTGCCAGCAGCTTGGTTGGGGTGGGAGTGGGTGAGCAGTACTTC,CASSLVGVGVGEQYF
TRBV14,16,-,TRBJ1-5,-,TGTGCCAGTCCCATACAGTCAGGGGTCAGCAATCAGCCCCAGCATTTT,CASPIQSGVSNQPQHF
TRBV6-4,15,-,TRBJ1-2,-,TGTGCCAGCAGTGACGTTCGGGCAGGGAGGGGTGGCTACACCTTC,CASSDVRAGRGGYTF
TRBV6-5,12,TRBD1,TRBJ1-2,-,TGTGCCAGCACGGGACAGGGATATGGCTACACCTTC,CASTGQGYGYTF
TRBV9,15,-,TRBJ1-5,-,TGTGCCAGCAGCACACAGGGTGAACCGGGTCAGCCCCAGCATTTT,CASSTQGEPGQPQHF
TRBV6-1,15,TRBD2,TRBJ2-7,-,TGTGCCAGCAGTGAAGCACCGGGGGGTTCGGACGAGCAGTACTTC,CASSEAPGGSDEQYF
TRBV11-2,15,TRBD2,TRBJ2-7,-,TGTGCCAGCAGCTTAGGGACTAGCGGGATCTACGAGCAGTACTTC,CASSLGTSGIYEQYF
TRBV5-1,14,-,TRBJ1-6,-,TGCGCCAGCAGCTTGGCAGAATATAATTCACCCCTCCACTTT,CASSLAEYNSPLHF
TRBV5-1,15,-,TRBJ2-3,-,TGCGCCAGCAGCTTGGAAGGACTCCCCACAGATACGCAGTATTTT,CASSLEGLPTDTQYF
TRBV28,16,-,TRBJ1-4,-,TGTGCCAGCAGTTTATACGGGGGGGAAACTAATGAAAAACTGTTTTTT,CASSLYGGETNEKLFF
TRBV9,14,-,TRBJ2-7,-,TGTGCCAGCAGCGTGGGGCCTGGACCCTACGAGCAGTACTTC,CASSVGPGPYEQYF
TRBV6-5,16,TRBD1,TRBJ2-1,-,TGTGCCAGCAGTTACCCGATTTCAGGGGGCCCCAATGAGCAGTTCTTC,CASSYPISGGPNEQFF
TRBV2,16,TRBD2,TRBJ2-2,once,TGTGCCAGCAGCCGAGGCGGGACTATTTCCACCGGGGAGCTGTTTTTT,CASSRGGTISTGELFF
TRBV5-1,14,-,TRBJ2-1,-,TGCGCCAGCAGCGGAGGACCGAACTACAATGAGCAGTTCTTC,CASSGGPNYNEQFF
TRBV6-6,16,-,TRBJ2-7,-,TGTGCCAGCAGCTATTCGAAAAGCGGGCGCCCGGAGGAGCAGTACTTC,CASSYSKSGRPEEQYF
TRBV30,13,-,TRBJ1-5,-,TGTGCCTGGAGTCATGGCGGTATTCAGCCCCAGCATTTT,CAWSHGGIQPQHF
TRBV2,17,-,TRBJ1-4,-,TGTGCCAGCAGGAGCGGACTCGGGACACCTGAGGGTGAAAAACTGTTTTTT,CASRSGLGTPEGEKLFF
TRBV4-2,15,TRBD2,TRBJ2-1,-,TGTGCCAGCAGCCCTAGCGGGGGGGTCTACAATGAGCAGTTCTTC,CASSPSGGVYNEQFF
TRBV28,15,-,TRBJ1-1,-,TGTGCCAGCAGTAGTGAAAGGGGCTCGAACACTGAAGCTTTCTTT,CASSSERGSNTEAFF
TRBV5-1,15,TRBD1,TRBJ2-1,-,TGCGCCAGCAGCCCCGGGACAGGGACCTACAATGAGCAGTTCTTC,CASSPGTGTYNEQFF
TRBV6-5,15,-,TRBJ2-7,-,TGTGCCAGCAGTCCCTTAGGGGACAACTCCTACGAGCAGTACTTC,CASSPLGDNSYEQYF
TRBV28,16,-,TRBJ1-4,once,TGTGCCAGCAGTCCACCGGACGGGAGGGGTAATGAAAAACTGTTTTTT,CASSPPDGRGNEKLFF
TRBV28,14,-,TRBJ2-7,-,TGTGCCAGCAGGGTGGAGGTCGATACCTACGAGCAGTACTTC,CASRVEVDTYEQYF
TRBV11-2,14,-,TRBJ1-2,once,TGTGCCAGCAGCCTAAACCCGGCTAACTATGGCTACACCTTC,CASSLNPANYGYTF
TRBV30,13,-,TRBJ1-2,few,TGTGCCTGGACCCGGACAGCCAGCGAACGAAGGGTCTTC,CAWTRTASERRVF
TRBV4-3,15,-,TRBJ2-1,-,TGCGCCAGCAGCCAAGGCGGGGTCCTTCACAATGAGCAGTTCTTC,CASSQGGVLHNEQFF
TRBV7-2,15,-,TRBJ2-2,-,TGTGCCAGCAGCCCCCTGACTAGTGTTACCGGGGAGCTGTTTTTT,CASSPLTSVTGELFF